This entry describes one T cell receptor (beta chain). The antigen is undetermined. The CDR3 has 12 residues. Germline-derived CDR1 and CDR2 are SEHNR and FQNEAQ (reference sequence). The V end lost 5 bases, the J end lost 13 bases, and 14 bases lay between the germline ends. These data originate in a study of post-analysis software for immune sequencing data. Unique molecular identifiers tagged the TCR beta cDNA libraries. TCRdb recomputed calls from the PCR reads with MiXCR, one row per CDR3 protein. The table shows some 160,000 distinct CDR3 sequences, with about 34% occurring only once. General study results and limits: Strong co-clustering by F measure was seen for same-batch samples.

V is TRBV7-9 and J is TRBJ1-4, with a tentative D call TRBD1 (6 bases). This TCR came from a girl aged 5 to 17 with multiple sclerosis. The sample consisted of blood, taken after autologous hematopoietic stem cell transplantation. The CDR3: CASSTQGPALFF. The CDR3 coding sequence is TGTGCCAGCAGCACCCAGGGGCCGGCACTGTTTTTT.